A selection of T cell receptor beta chains follows, all from one sample in a study of blood T cell repertoires in COVID-19. Produced via immunoSEQ multiplex PCR; TCRdb's table is partial and in-frame only. This table holds roughly 100,000 clones, around 90% found once. Sequenced: peripheral blood. These receptor sequences come from a woman in her fifties or sixties with COVID-19, enrolled during active disease. Both conserved end residues are part of each CDR3. The D gene is left open where the match is weak. Some rows mark clone size as missing; the rest say once, few, many or name a class of expanded clone.

>TRBV6-1|TRBJ1-5|14|few|-
CASSHGELAQPQHF
TGTGCCAGCAGTCACGGTGAGTTAGCTCAGCCCCAGCATTTT
>TRBV5-4|TRBJ2-1|16|-|-
CASSLGGGGDYNEQFF
TGTGCCAGCAGCTTGGGAGGGGGTGGGGACTACAATGAGCAGTTCTTC
>TRBV5-1|TRBJ2-2|16|-|-
CASTPKGQGNTGELFF
TGCGCCAGCACACCCAAAGGGCAGGGGAACACCGGGGAGCTGTTTTTT
>TRBV6-5|TRBJ1-2|12|-|-
CASRTGYYGYTF
TGTGCCAGCAGGACAGGTTACTATGGCTACACCTTC
>TRBV9|TRBJ2-7|14|-|-
CASSVYRDSYEQYF
TGTGCCAGCAGCGTATACCGGGATTCCTACGAGCAGTACTTC
>TRBV28|TRBJ1-2|13|-|-
CASSLGQNYGYTF
TGTGCCAGCAGTTTAGGACAGAACTATGGCTACACCTTC
>TRBV5-1|TRBJ2-1|17|-|TRBD2
CASSLEGLAGAINEQFF
TGCGCCAGCAGCCTAGAGGGACTAGCGGGGGCCATCAATGAGCAGTTCTTC
>TRBV4-2|TRBJ1-1|14|once|-
CASSPSGGFTEAFF
TGTGCCAGCAGCCCTAGCGGAGGGTTCACTGAAGCTTTCTTT
>TRBV5-4|TRBJ2-7|14|-|TRBD1
CASGPGQAQSEQYF
TGTGCCAGCGGCCCGGGACAGGCCCAATCCGAGCAGTACTTC
>TRBV6-5|TRBJ1-1|16|-|-
CASSYELGSMNTEAFF
TGTGCCAGCAGTTACGAGTTAGGGAGTATGAACACTGAAGCTTTCTTT
>TRBV6-1|TRBJ1-5|15|-|-
CASSERQGSNQPQHF
TGTGCCAGCAGTGAAAGGCAGGGGAGCAATCAGCCCCAGCATTTT
>TRBV25-1|TRBJ2-3|17|once|TRBD2
CASSELAGAISTDTQYF
TGTGCCAGCAGTGAACTAGCGGGGGCCATTAGCACAGATACGCAGTATTTT
>TRBV3-1/TRBV3-2|TRBJ1-1|15|-|-
CASSQGVGQGTEAFF
TGTGCCAGCAGCCAAGGGGTGGGGCAGGGCACTGAAGCTTTCTTT
>TRBV12-3/TRBV12-4|TRBJ2-5|13|-|-
CASSLQIQETQYF
TGTGCCAGCAGTCTACAGATTCAAGAGACCCAGTACTTC
>TRBV30|TRBJ2-7|11|-|-
CAWSTPTGQYF
TGTGCCTGGAGTACCCCGACAGGACAGTACTTC
>TRBV7-9|TRBJ1-2|12|-|-
CASSLVFYGYTF
TGTGCCAGCAGCTTAGTCTTCTATGGCTACACCTTC